The clone carrying this T cell receptor (beta chain) has a count of ten or more. Its antigen is still unknown. Noted time point: persistent/refractory GD, antithyroid drugs over 5 years with positive TRAb. The TCR library was made from RNA extracted from PBMCs. The data belong to a study of regulatory T cells in long-lasting Graves disease. The study, taken as a whole, reports: Small sample size may have lowered accuracy.

TCR beta libraries were built with iRepertoire HTBI primers and Arm-PCR of CDR3 regions. Using its own MiXCR run on the multiplex PCR reads, TCRdb lists one record per CDR3 protein. The sample lists hundreds of thousands of distinct CDR3 sequences, about 21% occurring once. V was pared by 6 bases and J by 0 bases, with 10 bases of the junction left unmatched. Germline V CDR1 and CDR2: MNHNS, SASEGT. The CDR3 sequence is 16 residues long. The sequenced sample was peripheral blood mononuclear cells (PBMCs), obtained when the disease was refractory, from a patient treated with antithyroid drugs. This TCR came from a female donor with Graves disease. The chain joins TRBV6-1 to TRBJ1-1; 7 nucleotides match TRBD1. The CDR3 sequence is CASRLGQTTMNTEAFF. For the CDR3, the DNA is TGTGCCAGCAGGCTGGGACAGACGACCATGAACACTGAAGCTTTCTTT.